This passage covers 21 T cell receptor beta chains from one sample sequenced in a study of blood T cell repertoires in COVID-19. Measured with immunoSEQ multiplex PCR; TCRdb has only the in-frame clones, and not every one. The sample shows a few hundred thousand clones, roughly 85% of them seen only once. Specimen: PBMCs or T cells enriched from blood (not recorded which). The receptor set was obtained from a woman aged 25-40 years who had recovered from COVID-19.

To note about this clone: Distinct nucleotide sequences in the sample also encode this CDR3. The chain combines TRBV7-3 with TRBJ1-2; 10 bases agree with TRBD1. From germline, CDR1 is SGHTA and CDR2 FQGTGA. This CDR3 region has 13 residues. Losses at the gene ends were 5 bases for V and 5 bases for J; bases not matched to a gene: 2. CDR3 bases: TGTGCCAGCAGCCCGGGACAGGGGTATGGCTACACCTTC. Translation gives CASSPGQGYGYTF.

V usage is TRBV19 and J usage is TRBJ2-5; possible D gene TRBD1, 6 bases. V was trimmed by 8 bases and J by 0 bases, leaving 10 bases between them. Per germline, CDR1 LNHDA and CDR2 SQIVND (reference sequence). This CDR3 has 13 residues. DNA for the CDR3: TGTGCCAGTTCCACAGGGAACCAAGAGACCCAGTACTTC. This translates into CASSTGNQETQYF.

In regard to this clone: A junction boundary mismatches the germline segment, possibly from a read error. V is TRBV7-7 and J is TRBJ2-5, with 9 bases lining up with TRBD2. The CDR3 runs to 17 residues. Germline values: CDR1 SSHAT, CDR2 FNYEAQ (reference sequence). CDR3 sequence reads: CASSLDAGGIQRETQYF. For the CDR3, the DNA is TGTGCTAGCAGCTTAGACGCGGGGGGGATCCAGCGAGAGACCCAGTACTTC.

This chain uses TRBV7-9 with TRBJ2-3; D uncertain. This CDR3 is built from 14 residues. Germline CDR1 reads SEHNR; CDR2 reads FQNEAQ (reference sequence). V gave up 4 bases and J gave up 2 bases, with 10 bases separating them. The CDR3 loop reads CASSSLAYTDTQYF. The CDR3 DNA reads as TGTGCCAGCAGCTCTCTCGCCTACACAGATACGCAGTATTTT.

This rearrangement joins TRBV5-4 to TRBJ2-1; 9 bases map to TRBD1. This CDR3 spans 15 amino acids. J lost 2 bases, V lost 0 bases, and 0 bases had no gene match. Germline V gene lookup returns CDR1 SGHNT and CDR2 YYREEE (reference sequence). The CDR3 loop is CASSLGTGAYNEQFF. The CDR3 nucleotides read TGTGCCAGCAGCTTGGGGACAGGGGCCTACAATGAGCAGTTCTTC.

The CDR3 loop is CASSYQQVNTEAFF. The CDR3 nucleotides read TGTGCCAGCAGTTACCAGCAGGTGAACACTGAAGCTTTCTTT. V usage is TRBV6-5 and J usage is TRBJ1-1; D not resolved. Germline V lookup: CDR1 MNHEY, CDR2 SVGAGI. The CDR3 length is 14 residues. The V end was cut by 2 bases, the J end by 0 bases, with 7 bases between.

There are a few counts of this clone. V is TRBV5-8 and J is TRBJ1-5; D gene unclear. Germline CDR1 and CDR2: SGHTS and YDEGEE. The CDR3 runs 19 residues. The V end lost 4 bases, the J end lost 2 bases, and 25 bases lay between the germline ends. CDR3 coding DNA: TGTGCCAGCAGCCTCTACCTGACCGGAGACCCGAGGGGCAATCAGCCCCAGCATTTT. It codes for CASSLYLTGDPRGNQPQHF.

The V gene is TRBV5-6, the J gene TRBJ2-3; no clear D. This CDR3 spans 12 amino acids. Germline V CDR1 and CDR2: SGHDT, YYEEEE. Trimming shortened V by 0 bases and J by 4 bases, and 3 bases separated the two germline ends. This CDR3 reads CASSLGADTQYF. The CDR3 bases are TGTGCCAGCAGCTTGGGAGCAGATACGCAGTATTTT. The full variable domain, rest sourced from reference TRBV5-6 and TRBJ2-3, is DAGVTQSPTHLIKTRGQQVTLRCSPKSGHDTVSWYQQALGQGPQFIFQYYEEEERQRGNFPDRFSGHQFPNYSSELNVNALLLGDSALYLCASSLGADTQYFGPGTRLTVL.

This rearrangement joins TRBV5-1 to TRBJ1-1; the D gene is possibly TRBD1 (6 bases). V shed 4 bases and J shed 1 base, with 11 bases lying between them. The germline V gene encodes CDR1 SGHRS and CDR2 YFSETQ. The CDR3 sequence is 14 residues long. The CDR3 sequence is CASSLNRENTEAFF. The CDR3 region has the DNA TGCGCCAGCAGCCTGAACAGGGAGAACACTGAAGCTTTCTTT.

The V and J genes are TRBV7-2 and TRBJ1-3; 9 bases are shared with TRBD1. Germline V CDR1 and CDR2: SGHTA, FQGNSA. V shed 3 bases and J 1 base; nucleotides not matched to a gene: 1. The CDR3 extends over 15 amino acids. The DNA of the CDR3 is TGTGCCAGCAGCTTCGACAGGGGGTCTGGAAACACCATATATTTT. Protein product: CASSFDRGSGNTIYF. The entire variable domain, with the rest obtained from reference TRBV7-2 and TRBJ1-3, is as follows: GAGVSQSPSNKVTEKGKDVELRCDPISGHTALYWYRQSLGQGLEFLIYFQGNSAPDKSGLPSDRFSAERTGGSVSTLTIQRTQQEDSAVYLCASSFDRGSGNTIYFGEGSWLTVV.

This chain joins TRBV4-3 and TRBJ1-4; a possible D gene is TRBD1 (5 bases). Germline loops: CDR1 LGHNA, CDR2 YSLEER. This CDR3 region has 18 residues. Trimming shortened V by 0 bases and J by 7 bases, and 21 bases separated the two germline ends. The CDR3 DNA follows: TGCGCCAGCAGCCAAGATGAGCGTTGGGAAGGGACTGGTGAAAAACTGTTTTTT. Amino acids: CASSQDERWEGTGEKLFF.

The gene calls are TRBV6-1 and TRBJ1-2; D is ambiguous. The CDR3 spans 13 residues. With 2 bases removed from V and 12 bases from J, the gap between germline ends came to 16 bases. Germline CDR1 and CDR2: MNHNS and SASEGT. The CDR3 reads CASSEIKAVLDTF. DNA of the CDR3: TGTGCCAGCAGTGAAATAAAGGCGGTGCTGGACACCTTC.

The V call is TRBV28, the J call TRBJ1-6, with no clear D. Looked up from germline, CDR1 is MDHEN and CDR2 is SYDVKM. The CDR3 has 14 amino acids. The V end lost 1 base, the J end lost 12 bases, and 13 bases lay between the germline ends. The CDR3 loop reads CASSLFGPGQPLHF. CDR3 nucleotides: TGTGCCAGCAGTTTATTTGGGCCCGGCCAACCCCTCCACTTT.

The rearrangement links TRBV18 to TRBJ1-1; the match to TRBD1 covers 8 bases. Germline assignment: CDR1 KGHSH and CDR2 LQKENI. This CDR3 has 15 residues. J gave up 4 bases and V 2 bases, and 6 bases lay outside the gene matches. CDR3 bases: TGTGCCAGCTCACCAACAGGGGGGCGAAGCACTGAAGCTTTCTTT. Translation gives CASSPTGGRSTEAFF. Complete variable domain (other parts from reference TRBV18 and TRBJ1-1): NAGVMQNPRHLVRRRGQEARLRCSPMKGHSHVYWYRQLPEEGLKFMVYLQKENIIDESGMPKERFSAEFPKEGPSILRIQQVVRGDSAAYFCASSPTGGRSTEAFFGQGTRLTVV.

CDR3 loop: CAWSLPPGTSIETQYF. CDR3 nucleotides: TGTGCCTGGAGTCTTCCCCCCGGGACTAGTATTGAGACCCAGTACTTC. The chain combines TRBV30 with TRBJ2-5; 8 bases fit TRBD2. Per the germline V gene, CDR1 is GTSNPN and CDR2 is SVGIG (reference sequence). This CDR3 spans 16 amino acids. J was trimmed by 5 bases and V by 2 bases; bases with no gene match: 13.

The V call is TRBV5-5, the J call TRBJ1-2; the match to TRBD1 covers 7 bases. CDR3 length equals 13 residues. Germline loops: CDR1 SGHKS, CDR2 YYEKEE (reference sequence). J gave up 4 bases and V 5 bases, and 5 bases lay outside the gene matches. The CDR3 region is CASSFDRAYGYTF. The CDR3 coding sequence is TGTGCCAGCAGTTTCGACAGGGCCTATGGCTACACCTTC.

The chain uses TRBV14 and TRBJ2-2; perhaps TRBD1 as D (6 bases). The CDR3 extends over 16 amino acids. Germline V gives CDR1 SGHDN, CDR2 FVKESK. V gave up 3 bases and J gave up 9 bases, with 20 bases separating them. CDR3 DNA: TGTGCCAGCAGCCAGAGGACAGTTATTATACCGAGGGAGCTGTTTTTT. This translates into CASSQRTVIIPRELFF.

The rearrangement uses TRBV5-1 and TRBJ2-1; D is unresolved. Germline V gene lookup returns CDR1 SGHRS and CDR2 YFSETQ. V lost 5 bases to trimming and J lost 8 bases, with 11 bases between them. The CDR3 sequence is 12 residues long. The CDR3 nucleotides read TGCGCCAGCAGATTACAGCAGGATGAGCAGTTCTTC. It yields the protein CASRLQQDEQFF.

The chain's CDR3 is CASSLWNGYYGYTF. The CDR3 DNA reads TGTGCCAGCAGTTTATGGAACGGGTACTATGGCTACACCTTC. This chain links TRBV27 with TRBJ1-2; D is unclear. The V gene lost 1 base and the J gene lost 3 bases, with 9 bases spanning the gap. This CDR3 is 14 amino acids long. Per the germline V gene, CDR1 is MNHEY and CDR2 is SMNVEV (reference sequence).

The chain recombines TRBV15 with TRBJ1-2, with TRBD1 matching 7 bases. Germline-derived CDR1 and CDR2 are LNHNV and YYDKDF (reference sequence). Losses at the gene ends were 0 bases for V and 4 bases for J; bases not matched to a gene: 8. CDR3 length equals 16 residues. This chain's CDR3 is CATSRDLAGGRYGYTF. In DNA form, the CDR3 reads TGTGCCACCAGCAGAGATTTGGCAGGGGGTCGCTATGGCTACACCTTC.

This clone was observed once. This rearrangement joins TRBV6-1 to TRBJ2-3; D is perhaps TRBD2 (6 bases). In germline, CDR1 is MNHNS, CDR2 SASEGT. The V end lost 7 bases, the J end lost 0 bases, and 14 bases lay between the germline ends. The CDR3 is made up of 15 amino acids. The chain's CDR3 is CASNPLAFSTDTQYF. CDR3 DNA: TGTGCCAGCAACCCACTAGCTTTTAGCACAGATACGCAGTATTTT.